Presented here are 5 T cell receptor beta chains from one specimen sequenced in a study of identical twins. A single record per CDR3 protein comes from TCRdb applying MiXCR to the 5' RACE reads. The table includes more than 1.5 million distinct CDR3 sequences, about 30% detected once. The sequenced material came from cord blood. The origin of the receptors is a newborn girl in good health.

This chain uses TRBV6-5 with TRBJ1-4; 7 nucleotides line up with TRBD1. Losses at the gene ends were 6 bases for V and 5 bases for J; bases not matched to a gene: 9. CDR1 and CDR2 (germline): MNHEY, SVGAGI. This CDR3 has 15 amino acids. The CDR3, as DNA: TGTGCCAGCAGGCGGAACAGGGGACCAAATGAAAAACTGTTTTTT. Its protein product is CASRRNRGPNEKLFF.

This clonotype was detected only a few times. The J gene is TRBJ2-3, the V gene TRBV10-2, with D uncertain. In germline, CDR1 is WSHSY, CDR2 SAAADI. Trimming removed 7 bases from V and 5 bases from J, with 7 bases in between. The CDR3 has 11 amino acids. CDR3 sequence (DNA): TGCGCCAGCATGGGTGTAGATACGCAGTATTTT. Encoded protein: CASMGVDTQYF.

The chain links TRBV7-8 to TRBJ2-7; tentatively, D is TRBD2 (5 bases). Germline V gene sequence: CDR1 SGHVS, CDR2 FQNEAQ. The V and J ends lost 4 bases and 6 bases respectively, with 10 bases between them. This CDR3 contains 12 residues. Here the CDR3 DNA reads TGTGCCAGCAGCTCCCGGGAAAGCGAGCAGTACTTC. It is translated as CASSSRESEQYF.

The count of this clonotype is one. V and J are TRBV27 and TRBJ2-7, with 8 bases matching TRBD2. CDR3 size: 18 residues. The junction had 12 bases not matched to a gene; V was cut back by 1 base and J by 1 base. CDR1 and CDR2 from the germline V gene are MNHEY and SMNVEV (reference sequence). The CDR3 sequence is CASSLFGPAGADSYEQYF. Written as DNA, the CDR3 is TGTGCCAGCAGTTTATTCGGGCCAGCGGGAGCGGATTCCTACGAGCAGTACTTC.

This clonotype was counted a few times. The chain uses TRBV20-1 and TRBJ2-3; a weak D match, TRBD2 (6 bases). Per the germline V gene, CDR1 is DFQATT and CDR2 is SNEGSKA (reference sequence). The CDR3 spans 17 residues. Trimming took off 1 base at V and 5 bases at J, with 22 bases between the two ends. The CDR3 region has the DNA TGCAGTGCTAGAGGAGATTTAGCGGTGAACCGGGTAGATACGCAGTATTTT. Translating it yields CSARGDLAVNRVDTQYF.